What follows is one TCR beta chain and its context. Its antigen is not identified. Measured with immunoSEQ multiplex PCR; TCRdb has only the in-frame clones, and not every one. The sample has about 7,500 clones, approximately 91% seen once; the top ten hold around 3.1%. The entry originates in a study of lymphopenia after photon versus proton radiotherapy. Findings of the study overall: Post-nadir diversity loss with photons came from oligoclonal expansion, particularly CD8+ Temra cells. Authors raise, but do not show, better survival with proton therapy.

The origin of this receptor is a woman in her 70s with pancreatic cancer. Source: peripheral blood, taken from a patient treated with photon-based radiotherapy.

The chain's CDR3 is CSVTGQGDYTF. CDR3 DNA: TGCAGCGTTACGGGACAGGGGGACTACACCTTC. This chain connects TRBV29-1 to TRBJ1-2; 11 nucleotides align to TRBD1. Germline V lookup: CDR1 SQVTM, CDR2 ANQGSEA. The junction had 3 bases not matched to a gene; V was cut back by 5 bases and J by 10 bases. CDR3 length: 11 amino acids.